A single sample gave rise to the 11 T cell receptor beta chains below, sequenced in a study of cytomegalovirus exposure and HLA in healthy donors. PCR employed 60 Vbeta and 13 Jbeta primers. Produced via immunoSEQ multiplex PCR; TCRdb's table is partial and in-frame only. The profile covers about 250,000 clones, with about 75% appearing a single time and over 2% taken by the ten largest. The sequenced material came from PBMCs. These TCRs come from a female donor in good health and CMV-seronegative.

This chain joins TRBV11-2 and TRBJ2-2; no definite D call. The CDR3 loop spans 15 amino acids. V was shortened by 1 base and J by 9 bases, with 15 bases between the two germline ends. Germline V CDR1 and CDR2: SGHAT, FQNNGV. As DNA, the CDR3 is TGTGCCAGCAGCTTAGCAGTGACTCGAAACCGGGAGCTGTTTTTT. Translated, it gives CASSLAVTRNRELFF. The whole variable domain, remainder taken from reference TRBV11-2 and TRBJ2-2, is EAGVAQSPRYKIIEKRQSVAFWCNPISGHATLYWYQQILGQGPKLLIQFQNNGVVDDSQLPKDRFSAERLKGVDSTLKIQPAKLEDSAVYLCASSLAVTRNRELFFGEGSRLTVL.

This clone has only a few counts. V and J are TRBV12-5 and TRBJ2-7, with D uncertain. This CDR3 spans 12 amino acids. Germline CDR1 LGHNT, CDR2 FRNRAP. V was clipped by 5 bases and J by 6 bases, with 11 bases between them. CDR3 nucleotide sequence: TGTGCTAGTGGTATGGCGGTGTTCGAGCAGTACTTC. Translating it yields CASGMAVFEQYF.

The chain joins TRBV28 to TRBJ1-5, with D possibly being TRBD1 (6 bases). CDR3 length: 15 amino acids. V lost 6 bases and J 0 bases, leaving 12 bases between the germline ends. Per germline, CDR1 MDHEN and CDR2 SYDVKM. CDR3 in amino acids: CASRGGGPSNQPQHF. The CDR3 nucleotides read TGTGCCAGCAGAGGCGGGGGGCCTAGCAATCAGCCCCAGCATTTT.

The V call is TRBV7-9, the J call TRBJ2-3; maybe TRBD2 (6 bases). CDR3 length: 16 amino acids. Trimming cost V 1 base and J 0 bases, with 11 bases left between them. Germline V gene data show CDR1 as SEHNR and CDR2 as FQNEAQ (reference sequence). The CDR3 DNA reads TGTGCCAGCAGCTTAGGAGGACTACAAAGCACAGATACGCAGTATTTT. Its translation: CASSLGGLQSTDTQYF.

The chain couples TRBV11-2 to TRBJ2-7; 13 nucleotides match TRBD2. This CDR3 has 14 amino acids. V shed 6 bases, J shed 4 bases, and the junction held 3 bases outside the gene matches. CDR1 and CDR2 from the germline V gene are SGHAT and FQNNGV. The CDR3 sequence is CASRSTSGRYEQYF. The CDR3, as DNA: TGTGCCAGCAGGTCGACTAGCGGGAGGTACGAGCAGTACTTC.

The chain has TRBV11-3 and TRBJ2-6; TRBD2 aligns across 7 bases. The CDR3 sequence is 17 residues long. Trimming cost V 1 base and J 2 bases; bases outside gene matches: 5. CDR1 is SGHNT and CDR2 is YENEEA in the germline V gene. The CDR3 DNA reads TGTGCCAGCAGCTTAGTTGGACTAGGGGCTGGGGCCAACGTCCTGACTTTC. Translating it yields CASSLVGLGAGANVLTF.

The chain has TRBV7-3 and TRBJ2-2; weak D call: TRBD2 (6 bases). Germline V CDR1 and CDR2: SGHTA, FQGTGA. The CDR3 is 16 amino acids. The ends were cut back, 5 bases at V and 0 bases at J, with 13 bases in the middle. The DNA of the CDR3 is TGTGCCAGCAGCCCGACTAGTAGGGCGAACACCGGGGAGCTGTTTTTT. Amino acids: CASSPTSRANTGELFF. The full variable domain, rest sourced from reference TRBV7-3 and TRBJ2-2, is GAGVSQTPSNKVTEKGKYVELRCDPISGHTALYWYRQSLGQGPEFLIYFQGTGAADDSGLPNDRFFAVRPEGSVSTLKIQRTERGDSAVYLCASSPTSRANTGELFFGEGSRLTVL.

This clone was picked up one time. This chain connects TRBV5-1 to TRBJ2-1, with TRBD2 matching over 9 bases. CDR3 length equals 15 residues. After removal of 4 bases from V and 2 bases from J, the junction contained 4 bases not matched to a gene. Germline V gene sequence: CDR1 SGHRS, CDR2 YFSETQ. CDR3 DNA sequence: TGCGCCAGCAGCCGGATAGCGGGAGCCTACAATGAGCAGTTCTTC. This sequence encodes CASSRIAGAYNEQFF. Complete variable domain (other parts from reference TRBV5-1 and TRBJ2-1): KAGVTQTPRYLIKTRGQQVTLSCSPISGHRSVSWYQQTPGQGLQFLFEYFSETQRNKGNFPGRFSGRQFSNSRSEMNVSTLELGDSALYLCASSRIAGAYNEQFFGPGTRLTVL.

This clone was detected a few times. The CDR3 here is CAIGESYNEQFF. Written as DNA, the CDR3 is TGTGCCATCGGAGAATCCTACAATGAGCAGTTCTTC. V is TRBV25-1 and J is TRBJ2-1; D is ambiguous. V was clipped by 10 bases and J by 1 base, with 8 bases between them. From germline, CDR1 is MGHDK and CDR2 SYGVNS. The CDR3 spans 12 residues.

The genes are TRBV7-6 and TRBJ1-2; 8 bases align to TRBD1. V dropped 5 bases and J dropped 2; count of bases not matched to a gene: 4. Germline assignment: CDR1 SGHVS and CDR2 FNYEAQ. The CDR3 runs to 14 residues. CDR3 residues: CASSLGDRNYGYTF. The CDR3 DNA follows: TGTGCCAGCAGCCTCGGGGACAGGAACTATGGCTACACCTTC.

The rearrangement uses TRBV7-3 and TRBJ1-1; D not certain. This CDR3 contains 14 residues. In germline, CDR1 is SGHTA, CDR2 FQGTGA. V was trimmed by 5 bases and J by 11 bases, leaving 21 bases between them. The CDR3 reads CASSRGPNNDRAFF. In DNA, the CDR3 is TGTGCCAGCAGCCGAGGCCCAAATAACGACCGGGCTTTCTTT.